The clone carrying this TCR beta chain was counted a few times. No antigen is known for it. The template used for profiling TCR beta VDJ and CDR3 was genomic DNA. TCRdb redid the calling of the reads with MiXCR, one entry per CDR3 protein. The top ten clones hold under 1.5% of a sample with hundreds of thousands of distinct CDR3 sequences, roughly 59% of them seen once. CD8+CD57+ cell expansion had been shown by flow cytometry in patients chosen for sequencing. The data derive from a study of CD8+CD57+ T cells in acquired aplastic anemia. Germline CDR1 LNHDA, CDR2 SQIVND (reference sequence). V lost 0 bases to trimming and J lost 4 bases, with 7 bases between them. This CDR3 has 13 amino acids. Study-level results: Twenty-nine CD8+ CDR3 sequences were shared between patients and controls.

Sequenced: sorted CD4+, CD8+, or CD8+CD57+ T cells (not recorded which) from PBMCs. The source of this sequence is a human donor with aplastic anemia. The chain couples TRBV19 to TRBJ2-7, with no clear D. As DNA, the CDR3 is TGTGCCAGTAGTATAGATCTTCCGTACGAGCAGTACTTC. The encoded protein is CASSIDLPYEQYF.